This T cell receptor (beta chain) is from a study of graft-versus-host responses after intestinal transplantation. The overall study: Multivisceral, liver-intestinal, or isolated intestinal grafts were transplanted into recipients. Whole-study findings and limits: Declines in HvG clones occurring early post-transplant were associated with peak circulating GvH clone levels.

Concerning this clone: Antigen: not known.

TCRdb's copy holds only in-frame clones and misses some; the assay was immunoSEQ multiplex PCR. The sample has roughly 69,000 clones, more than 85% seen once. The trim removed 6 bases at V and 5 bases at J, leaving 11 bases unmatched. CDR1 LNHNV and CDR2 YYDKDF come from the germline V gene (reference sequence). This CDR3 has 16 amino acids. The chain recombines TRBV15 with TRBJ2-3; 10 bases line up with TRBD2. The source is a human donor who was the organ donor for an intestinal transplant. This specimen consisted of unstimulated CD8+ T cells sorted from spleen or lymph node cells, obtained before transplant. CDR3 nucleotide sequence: TGTGCCACCAGAGGGTTCCTAGCGGGAGAGAAAGATACGCAGTATTTT. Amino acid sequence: CATRGFLAGEKDTQYF.